This is a list of T cell receptor beta chains from one sample in a study of identical twins. TCRdb used MiXCR to reprocess the 5' RACE reads, holding one entry per CDR3 protein. The repertoire consists of about 340,000 distinct CDR3 sequences, with 7% to 9.5% occurring once and the leading ten covering over 7%. The sequenced material came from naive T cells sorted from blood. Receptors originate from a woman between 45 and 60 years old in good health. Both conserved end residues are part of each CDR3.

>TRBV6-1|TRBJ2-2
CASSSRTSGIGDTGELFF
>TRBV29-1|TRBJ2-7
CSVEQDSYEQYF
>TRBV29-1|TRBJ2-7
CSVEDRVQYEQYF
>TRBV12-3/TRBV12-4|TRBJ2-1
CASSPGLGNNEQFF
>TRBV6-2/TRBV6-3|TRBJ1-1
CASSPLRGKNTEAFF
>TRBV5-1|TRBJ2-3
CASSFSPSQGFSTDTQYF
>TRBV7-6|TRBJ2-3
CASSLGVAGETVTDTQYF
>TRBV30|TRBJ1-1
CAQREGLNTEAFF
>TRBV2|TRBJ2-1
CASRSGTSPNEQFF
>TRBV5-1|TRBJ2-5
CASSRRGSSRSYQETQYF
>TRBV11-2|TRBJ2-1
CASSKTSGSLGGNEQFF
>TRBV7-2|TRBJ2-1
CASSPPAGGGSEQFF
>TRBV5-1|TRBJ2-7
CASSLEGQGSYEQYF
>TRBV12-3/TRBV12-4|TRBJ2-2
CASSWLRSANTGELFF
>TRBV12-3/TRBV12-4|TRBJ2-1
CASTPIGPTIYEQFF
>TRBV7-9|TRBJ1-1
CASSWGGLAYMNTEAFF
>TRBV15|TRBJ1-2
CATSNPGTGLSYGYTF
>TRBV27|TRBJ2-3
CASSFGRDRSTDTQYF
>TRBV20-1|TRBJ2-1
CSAGRTSGSYNEQFF
>TRBV12-3/TRBV12-4|TRBJ1-1
CASKPTPRGALTTEAFF
>TRBV5-1|TRBJ1-1
CASSLWHTGGDAEAFF
>TRBV6-6|TRBJ2-4
CASSSGTLAKNIQYF
>TRBV3-1|TRBJ1-5
CASSQAQGGQPQHF